A single sample is the source of the 17 T cell receptor beta chains below, sequenced in a study of PD-1 blockade in classical Hodgkin lymphoma (dated by TCRdb to 2018 to 2020). Sample time point, as interpreted from the label and publication: cycle 4 day 1 (C4D1), after 6 weeks of nivolumab. Every trial patient had relapsed following autologous stem cell transplantation, and prior brentuximab vedotin exposure was what differed among cohorts A, B and C. A Miltenyi CD4+ T cell isolation kit was used for magnetic negative selection to purify CD4+ T cells from thawed PBMCs. Library prep was done by the immunoSEQ multiplex PCR assay. The clones in this table, taken by TCRdb from immuneACCESS, are in-frame only. Not every clone is retained; where verified, under half of the shortfall comes from an unresolved V gene, and the cause of the rest is unknown. In all, the sample holds 20,000 to 25,000 clones, and under 75% of those were seen once. 1.2% of the sample belongs to the ten largest clones.

The sample here was CD4+ T cells from blood, taken before the fourth cycle of nivolumab. The receptors derive from a human donor with classical Hodgkin lymphoma.

This clone showed up just a few times. The chain employs TRBV7-2 and TRBJ1-2, with 9 bases lining up with TRBD1. V was pared by 4 bases and J by 8 bases, with 20 bases of the junction left unmatched. Looked up from germline, CDR1 is SGHTA and CDR2 is FQGNSA. This CDR3 comprises 18 residues. The DNA of the CDR3 is TGTGCCAGCAGCTCGCTACTACGGGATCGGGGACAGGGAGGGGGCTACACCTTC. Its translation is CASSSLLRDRGQGGGYTF.

The rearrangement joins TRBV2 to TRBJ1-5; TRBD1 agrees at 7 bases. J gave up 3 bases and V 4 bases, and 6 bases lay outside the gene matches. The CDR3 extends over 15 amino acids. The germline V gene has CDR1 SNHLY and CDR2 FYNNEI. CDR3 in amino acids: CASSGWDRYNQPQHF. DNA of the CDR3: TGTGCCAGCAGTGGATGGGACAGATACAATCAGCCCCAGCATTTT.

V is TRBV10-3 and J is TRBJ2-5; D perhaps matches TRBD2 (6 bases). With 6 bases removed from V and 4 bases from J, the gap between germline ends came to 15 bases. The CDR3 extends over 14 amino acids. The germline CDR1 and CDR2 sequences are ENHRY and SYGVKD. The CDR3 region is CAIRSGTGGETQYF. CDR3 nucleotides: TGTGCCATCAGATCCGGGACCGGGGGAGAGACCCAGTACTTC.

V is TRBV11-2 and J is TRBJ1-1; D may be TRBD1 (5 bases). Germline V gene lookup returns CDR1 SGHAT and CDR2 FQNNGV. V lost 5 bases and J lost 0, with 13 bases in between. The CDR3 extends over 15 amino acids. Here the CDR3 DNA reads TGTGCCAGCAGCCCCCGGGACGGCCTGAACACTGAAGCTTTCTTT. This gives the protein CASSPRDGLNTEAFF.

This clone was found a few times. This rearrangement joins TRBV5-8 to TRBJ1-2; tentatively, D is TRBD1 (6 bases). Trimming stripped 8 bases from V and 1 base from J, with 12 bases between. The CDR3 runs to 13 residues. CDR1 is SGHTS, CDR2 YDEGEE, per germline. The DNA for the CDR3 is TGTGCCAGTGGACAGCTAAATAACTATGGCTACACCTTC. Translating gives CASGQLNNYGYTF.

V and J are TRBV15 and TRBJ2-7; D remains ambiguous. V was shortened by 0 bases and J by 1 base, with 7 bases between the two germline ends. The CDR3 is made up of 14 amino acids. From germline, CDR1 is LNHNV and CDR2 YYDKDF (reference sequence). The CDR3 DNA follows: TGTGCCACCAGCAGAGATCCAGCTTCCTACGAGCAGTACTTC. Translation gives CATSRDPASYEQYF.

This clone was seen a handful of times. The chain uses TRBV5-1 and TRBJ2-4; perhaps TRBD2 as D (5 bases). The CDR3 has 15 amino acids. The germline V gene encodes CDR1 SGHRS and CDR2 YFSETQ. V was cut by 3 bases and J by 3 bases, with 13 bases left in between. CDR3 bases: TGCGCCAGCAGCTCCACTGAGGGAGACAAAAACATTCAGTACTTC. Its translation: CASSSTEGDKNIQYF.

J is TRBJ1-5 and V is TRBV5-1; TRBD1 might be the D (5 bases). Germline V CDR1 and CDR2: SGHRS, YFSETQ. CDR3 length: 15 amino acids. With 1 base removed from V and 3 bases from J, the gap between germline ends came to 11 bases. CDR3 in DNA: TGCGCCAGCAGCTTGACGGGGGTTGCCAATCAGCCCCAGCATTTT. Amino acids: CASSLTGVANQPQHF.

CDR3 in amino acids: CASSGSPGQGVYEQYF. In nucleotides, the CDR3 is TGTGCCAGCAGCGGAAGTCCGGGACAGGGAGTCTACGAGCAGTACTTC. The chain carries TRBV7-9 and TRBJ2-7; 9 nucleotides match TRBD1. Germline CDR1 and CDR2: SEHNR and FQNEAQ (reference sequence). The ends lost 5 bases at V and 3 bases at J; junction bases unmatched: 11. CDR3 length equals 16 residues.

This clone was seen a handful of times. The chain recombines TRBV5-1 with TRBJ2-7, with D perhaps TRBD1 (6 bases). Trimming stripped 3 bases from V and 3 bases from J, with 10 bases between. CDR1 and CDR2 (germline): SGHRS, YFSETQ. The CDR3 is 13 amino acids. In DNA, the CDR3 is TGCGCCAGCAGCTCCACAGGGCACTACGAGCAGTACTTC. Translating gives CASSSTGHYEQYF.

This chain links TRBV6-1 with TRBJ2-1; D gene ambiguous. Germline V CDR1 and CDR2: MNHNS, SASEGT. Trimming stripped 2 bases from V and 0 bases from J, with 11 bases between. The CDR3 consists of 16 residues. CDR3 protein: CASSEYYYSSYNEQFF. As DNA, the CDR3 is TGTGCCAGCAGTGAATATTACTATAGCTCCTACAATGAGCAGTTCTTC.

J is TRBJ2-7 and V is TRBV5-1, with D perhaps matching TRBD1 (6 bases). Trimming took off 1 base at V and 1 base at J, with 9 bases between the two ends. Germline CDR1 SGHRS, CDR2 YFSETQ. The CDR3 length is 14 residues. CDR3 DNA sequence: TGCGCCAGCAGCTTGAACAGGGCTTCCTACGAGCAGTACTTC. Translation gives CASSLNRASYEQYF.

This chain uses TRBV6-5 with TRBJ1-1; D remains unclear. The CDR3 length is 11 residues. V lost 5 bases and J 11 bases, leaving 12 bases between the germline ends. Germline CDR1 reads MNHEY; CDR2 reads SVGAGI. In nucleotides, the CDR3 is TGTGCCAGCAGTGATAACTTGGGGGCTTTCTTT. It yields the protein CASSDNLGAFF.

This clone was seen more than once but under ten times. The rearrangement uses TRBV13 and TRBJ2-1; 9 bases are shared with TRBD1. The length of the CDR3 is 20 residues. V trimming: 5 bases; J trimming: 0 bases; junction bases outside the gene matches: 17. Germline V gives CDR1 PRHDT, CDR2 FYEKMQ (reference sequence). CDR3 nucleotide sequence: TGTGCCAGCAGCGCAACAGGGGGCCGTAAACCCTCGAGCTCCTACAATGAGCAGTTCTTC. Amino acid sequence: CASSATGGRKPSSSYNEQFF.

There are a few counts of this clone. This sequence joins TRBV6-5 and TRBJ1-1; tentatively, D is TRBD1 (6 bases). V shed 6 bases and J shed 1 base, with 9 bases lying between them. This CDR3 has 13 amino acids. Germline V lookup: CDR1 MNHEY, CDR2 SVGAGI. The CDR3 nucleotides are TGTGCCAGCAGAGCGGACAGGAACACTGAAGCTTTCTTT. It codes for CASRADRNTEAFF.

V is TRBV11-3 and J is TRBJ2-5; no clear D gene. The germline V gene encodes CDR1 SGHNT and CDR2 YENEEA. The CDR3 covers 11 residues. Trimming cost V 6 bases and J 2 bases, with 4 bases left between them. The CDR3 DNA follows: TGTGCCAGCAGTCCTCAAGAGACCCAGTACTTC. Amino acids: CASSPQETQYF. Using reference TRBV11-3 and TRBJ2-5 for the parts outside the CDR3, the full variable domain is EAGVVQSPRYKIIEKKQPVAFWCNPISGHNTLYWYLQNLGQGPELLIRYENEEAVDDSQLPKDRFSAERLKGVDSTLKIQPAELGDSAVYLCASSPQETQYFGPGTRLLVL.

The gene calls are TRBV6-6 and TRBJ2-1; 9 nucleotides line up with TRBD2. CDR1 is MNHNY and CDR2 is SVGAGI in the germline V gene (reference sequence). CDR3 length: 16 amino acids. Germline trimming cut 0 bases from V and 9 bases from J; bases unmatched to any gene: 9. The CDR3 DNA reads TGTGCCAGCAGTTACTCGAGGGCGGGGGGGCATAGTGAGCAGTTCTTC. Translation: CASSYSRAGGHSEQFF.